This is a list of T cell receptor beta chains from one sample in a study of shared clonotypes between healthy human individuals. TCRdb's copy holds only in-frame clones and misses some; the assay was immunoSEQ multiplex PCR. Of more than 2 million clones in the sample, approximately 92% were seen once. The sequencing sample was made of naive CD8+ T cells from PBMCs. The receptors stem from a man aged 18 to 30 in good health. Some clones in this sample may be carry-over from other donors' samples. CDR3s include the opening cysteine and the closing phenylalanine or tryptophan. The D gene is left open where the match is weak. Clone size is given for some rows only: seen once, a few or many times, or a class if the clone is expanded.

clone_size	d_call	v_call	j_call	cdr3_nt	cdr3_aa
-	-	TRBV7-6	TRBJ2-7	TGTGCCAGCAGCTCGGGACGTCCGGGGGAGCAGTACTTC	CASSSGRPGEQYF
-	-	TRBV15	TRBJ1-2	TGTGCCACCAGCAGAGATCGAATGGCCGAACGGGACTATGGCTACACCTTC	CATSRDRMAERDYGYTF
-	TRBD1	TRBV27	TRBJ2-2	TGTGCCAGCAGTTTTTCGACAGGGTGGGCCGGGGAGCTGTTTTTT	CASSFSTGWAGELFF
once	-	TRBV11-2	TRBJ2-7	TGTGCCAGCAGCTTATATTCGGGGGAGCCCTACGAGCAGTACTTC	CASSLYSGEPYEQYF
once	TRBD2	TRBV28	TRBJ2-2	TGTGCCAGCAGTAAGCGACTAGCGGGAGGGCTTTTCAGCACCGGGGAGCTGTTTTTT	CASSKRLAGGLFSTGELFF
-	TRBD2	TRBV6-6	TRBJ2-3	TGTGCCAGCAGTTACTCCGGGGGGGCTGGGCCAGATACGCAGTATTTT	CASSYSGGAGPDTQYF
-	-	TRBV7-9	TRBJ2-1	TGTGCCAGCAGCTTAGATCGCAACTTCCACAATGAGCAGTTCTTC	CASSLDRNFHNEQFF
-	-	TRBV28	TRBJ2-2	TGTGCCAGCAGTTACCTTCAGACAGGCCCGAACACCGGGGAGCTGTTTTTT	CASSYLQTGPNTGELFF
-	TRBD1	TRBV7-9	TRBJ2-7	TGTGCCAGCAGCACCCTCGAAACAGGGGGCTACGAGCAGTACTTC	CASSTLETGGYEQYF
-	TRBD2	TRBV30	TRBJ2-3	TGTGCCTGGAGTATGACTAGCGGATCAGATACGCAGTATTTT	CAWSMTSGSDTQYF
-	-	TRBV5-1	TRBJ2-1	TGCGCCAGCAGCCGGATAGCCGGGACATATGTCGGCGGGAACAATGAGCAGTTCTTC	CASSRIAGTYVGGNNEQFF
-	TRBD2	TRBV7-9	TRBJ2-7	TGTGCCAGCAGCTCCCGGCGGGAGCGCTCCTACGAGCAGTACTTC	CASSSRRERSYEQYF
few	-	TRBV25-1	TRBJ1-1	TGTGCCAGCCTATTGGGGGGTGAAGCTTTCTTT	CASLLGGEAFF
-	TRBD2	TRBV10-3	TRBJ2-1	TGTGCCATCAGTGGTTCACCGGGACTAGCGGACTACAATGAGCAGTTCTTC	CAISGSPGLADYNEQFF
-	-	TRBV15	TRBJ2-1	TGTGCCACCACCCCGTCCGGAAGGATAAACAATGAGCAGTTCTTC	CATTPSGRINNEQFF
-	TRBD2	TRBV9	TRBJ2-3	TGTGCCAGCAGCCATCCTAGCGGGATGACAGATACGCAGTATTTT	CASSHPSGMTDTQYF
-	-	TRBV11-2	TRBJ2-7	TGTGCCAGCAGCTCCATCTCCTACGAGCAGTACTTC	CASSSISYEQYF
once	TRBD2	TRBV6-4	TRBJ2-1	TGTGCCAGCAGTGACCATGGGACTAGCGGGAGGGCCTTATACAATGAGCAGTTCTTC	CASSDHGTSGRALYNEQFF
-	-	TRBV27	TRBJ2-7	TGTGCCAGCAGGCTCTACGGGGGAGGCAGCTCCTACGAGCAGTACTTC	CASRLYGGGSSYEQYF
-	-	TRBV7-2	TRBJ2-5	TGTGCCAGCAGCTTCCCTCTAGCGCTGGAGACCCAGTACTTC	CASSFPLALETQYF
-	-	TRBV9	TRBJ1-4	TGTGCCAGCAGCGTAGCTGGGGGCTCCAATGAAAAACTGTTTTTT	CASSVAGGSNEKLFF
-	TRBD2	TRBV5-1	TRBJ2-1	TGCGCCAGCAGTGTGGGACTAGCGGGACTCAACAATGAGCAGTTCTTC	CASSVGLAGLNNEQFF
-	-	TRBV27	TRBJ1-2	TGTGCCAGCAGTCCGAGTCGCCGCAACTATGGCTACACCTTC	CASSPSRRNYGYTF
-	-	TRBV5-6	TRBJ2-7	TGTGCCAGCAGCCCGGCGGGGTACCAGGGGCGAGGGCAGAACGAGCAGTACTTC	CASSPAGYQGRGQNEQYF
-	-	TRBV11-2	TRBJ2-2	TGTGCCAGCAGCTTATCCCCCGGGCGAGGGACCGGGGAGCTGTTTTTT	CASSLSPGRGTGELFF
-	-	TRBV9	TRBJ2-2	TGTGCCAGCAGCGTAGGTGCTGGCACCGGGGAGCTGTTTTTT	CASSVGAGTGELFF
-	TRBD2	TRBV7-8	TRBJ2-3	TGTGCCAGCAGCTTACGGTTCGGGGCGGGAGCCCCGGGGGGCACAGATACGCAGTATTTT	CASSLRFGAGAPGGTDTQYF
-	-	TRBV19	TRBJ2-1	TGTGCCAGTAGTATAGGAATGGATAGAATGGGGCAGTTCTTC	CASSIGMDRMGQFF
once	TRBD2	TRBV7-8	TRBJ2-7	TGTGCCAGCAGCATAAGGACTAGCGACTCCTACGAGCAGTACTTC	CASSIRTSDSYEQYF
-	-	TRBV27	TRBJ2-1	TGTGCCAGCAGTTTATCGAAAGGGGTCCGGGACAATGAGCAGTTCTTC	CASSLSKGVRDNEQFF
once	-	TRBV7-8	TRBJ2-7	TGTGCCAGCAGCAAACAAGGGAACGAGCAGTACTTC	CASSKQGNEQYF
-	TRBD2	TRBV2	TRBJ2-1	TGTGCCAGCAGTGAAGAGGCCCCTAGCGGGGCCTACAATGAGCAGTTCTTC	CASSEEAPSGAYNEQFF